The 15 T cell receptor beta chains given below trace back to one sample, sequenced in a study of cytomegalovirus exposure and HLA in healthy donors. The PCR contained 60 Vbeta and 13 Jbeta primers. The method was immunoSEQ multiplex PCR; TCRdb's version includes in-frame clones alone and lacks a portion of them. The sample has about 130,000 clones; approximately 8.7% are singletons. Sequenced material: PBMCs. These receptors were obtained from a man between 35 and 55 years old in good health and CMV-seronegative.

This clone appeared a single time. The chain has TRBV6-1 and TRBJ2-7, with D tentatively TRBD1 (5 bases). The germline V and J ends were trimmed by 4 bases and 6 bases, with 13 bases remaining between them. There are 13 residues in the CDR3. Looked up from germline, CDR1 is MNHNS and CDR2 is SASEGT. CDR3 DNA sequence: TGTGCCAGCAGTGTAGTCCAGGGCTGCGAGCAGTACTTC. Translating gives CASSVVQGCEQYF.

Only a few counts were recorded for this clone. The V gene is TRBV30, the J gene TRBJ2-5; D is unresolved. The end of the DNA aligns better with TRBJ2-7, so the J call may be wrong. This CDR3 comprises 12 residues. Germline CDR1 is GTSNPN and CDR2 is SVGIG (reference sequence). The CDR3 nucleotides are TGTGCCTCCTGGGCCTACTCCTACGAGCAGTACTTC. As protein: CASWAYSYEQYF.

This clone was recorded a few times. V is TRBV13 and J is TRBJ2-1; 10 nucleotides align to TRBD2. V was pared by 5 bases and J by 7 bases, with 5 bases of the junction left unmatched. The CDR3 has 14 residues. Germline V gene sequence: CDR1 PRHDT, CDR2 FYEKMQ (reference sequence). The CDR3 is CASSKRGGGNEQFF. DNA of the CDR3: TGTGCCAGCAGCAAGCGGGGGGGAGGTAATGAGCAGTTCTTC.

This clone was found a few times. Written as DNA, the CDR3 is TGTGCCAGCAGCCCCTTGACTAGCGGGGGGGCCTACGAGCAGTACTTC. This codes for CASSPLTSGGAYEQYF. The J gene is TRBJ2-7, the V gene TRBV4-2; 14 nucleotides align to TRBD2. The CDR3 contains 16 residues. Germline CDR1 LGHNA, CDR2 YNFKEQ. J gave up 2 bases and V 4 bases, and 4 bases lay outside the gene matches.

The rearrangement links TRBV29-1 to TRBJ2-1; 13 nucleotides align to TRBD2. This CDR3 region has 14 residues. V shed 6 bases and J 6 bases; nucleotides not matched to a gene: 5. Germline values: CDR1 SQVTM, CDR2 ANQGSEA. CDR3 sequence: CSVATSGGANEQFF. In DNA form, the CDR3 reads TGCAGCGTAGCCACTAGCGGGGGGGCCAATGAGCAGTTCTTC.

The chain employs TRBV10-3 and TRBJ2-2; possible D gene TRBD1, 5 bases. The CDR3 is 13 amino acids. V dropped 7 bases and J dropped 7 bases, with 13 bases sitting between them. Germline loops: CDR1 ENHRY, CDR2 SYGVKD. CDR3 region: CAIIGHPDGELFF. The CDR3 DNA reads TGTGCCATCATTGGACACCCGGACGGGGAGCTGTTTTTT.

V usage is TRBV5-4 and J usage is TRBJ1-4; D might be TRBD1 (6 bases). The CDR3 is 16 residues long. Trimming shortened V by 2 bases and J by 4 bases, and 15 bases separated the two germline ends. The germline CDR1 and CDR2 sequences are SGHNT and YYREEE (reference sequence). In DNA form, the CDR3 reads TGTGCCAGCAGCTTAGGTGGGGGCGCGAATAATGAAAAACTGTTTTTT. Translation gives CASSLGGGANNEKLFF.

In its sample, this clone is medium-sized. V gene TRBV6-4 combines with J gene TRBJ2-3; D unclear. Trimming removed 3 bases from V and 0 bases from J, with 10 bases in between. This CDR3 is 15 amino acids long. Germline V CDR1 and CDR2: MRHNA, SNTAGT. The CDR3 nucleotides are TGTGCCAGCAGTGAAGGCCCGGAGAGCACAGATACGCAGTATTTT. Translated, it gives CASSEGPESTDTQYF.

Comment on this clone: Other nucleotide sequences in the sample specify the same CDR3. The chain couples TRBV7-6 to TRBJ2-5; D uncertain. The germline V and J ends were trimmed by 1 base and 5 bases, with 5 bases remaining between them. Germline values: CDR1 SGHVS, CDR2 FNYEAQ. This CDR3 contains 12 residues. The CDR3 is CASSLVEETQYF. CDR3 coding DNA: TGTGCCAGCAGCTTAGTCGAGGAGACCCAGTACTTC.

The rearrangement links TRBV19 to TRBJ1-4; possible D gene TRBD1, 5 bases. This CDR3 has 13 residues. Trimming shortened V by 8 bases and J by 10 bases, and 17 bases separated the two germline ends. CDR1 and CDR2 (germline): LNHDA, SQIVND (reference sequence). CDR3 loop: CASEDSYTVKLFF. CDR3 nucleotides: TGTGCCAGTGAAGACAGCTATACGGTAAAACTGTTTTTT.

This clone was observed a handful of times. The chain employs TRBV9 and TRBJ2-3; TRBD2 matches 12 bases. Germline assignment: CDR1 SGDLS and CDR2 YYNGEE. The CDR3 totals 17 residues. Trimming cost V 1 base and J 6 bases; bases outside gene matches: 9. The CDR3 region is CASSVFPGLAGPDTQYF. The CDR3 DNA is TGTGCCAGCAGCGTATTCCCCGGACTAGCGGGGCCCGATACGCAGTATTTT.

In this sample, this clone turned up a few times. The rearrangement joins TRBV7-2 to TRBJ1-3; TRBD1 matches at 8 bases. This CDR3 region has 16 residues. Losses at the gene ends were 2 bases for V and 0 bases for J; bases not matched to a gene: 3. CDR1 and CDR2 from the germline V gene are SGHTA and FQGNSA. The CDR3 bases are TGTGCCAGCAGCTTAAAAGGGACAGGCTCTGGAAACACCATATATTTT. Translating gives CASSLKGTGSGNTIYF.

The gene calls are TRBV4-1 and TRBJ2-2, with D tentatively TRBD2 (6 bases). CDR1 and CDR2 (germline): MGHRA, YSYEKL. The CDR3 contains 12 residues. The germline V and J ends were trimmed by 6 bases and 5 bases, with 7 bases remaining between them. For the CDR3, the DNA is TGCGCCAGCAGAGGAGGGACCGGGGAGCTGTTTTTT. Translating it yields CASRGGTGELFF.

The chain carries TRBV4-1 and TRBJ1-2; D call uncertain. This CDR3 spans 15 amino acids. Germline loops: CDR1 MGHRA, CDR2 YSYEKL. The germline V and J ends were trimmed by 0 bases and 2 bases, with 10 bases remaining between them. The CDR3 bases are TGCGCCAGCAGCCAAGACAGCAACAGCAACTATGGCTACACCTTC. Encoded protein: CASSQDSNSNYGYTF.

This clone was picked up a small number of times. The chain combines TRBV2 with TRBJ1-1, with 7 bases aligning to TRBD1. The CDR3 sequence is 14 residues long. With 7 bases clipped from V and 5 bases from J, the junction kept 10 bases outside the gene matches. Germline V lookup: CDR1 SNHLY, CDR2 FYNNEI. The CDR3 DNA sequence: TGTGCCAGCAACCGAGACAGGGATGTGACTGAAGCTTTCTTT. This translates into CASNRDRDVTEAFF.